These 18 T cell receptor beta chains were all obtained from the same sample, sequenced in a study of T cells in Graves' hyperthyroidism and ophthalmopathy. TCR beta CDR3 sequences were amplified from RNA transcripts. The TCR CDR3 was amplified in a first-round RT-PCR using the HTBI primer set. TCRdb reprocessed the multiplex PCR reads with MiXCR, giving one entry per CDR3 protein. The table shows 750,000 to 950,000 distinct CDR3 sequences, with roughly 37% occurring only once. Sequencing input: blood. The source of these receptors is a man between 18 and 35 years old with Graves' hyperthyroidism.

Only a few counts were recorded for this clonotype. This chain connects TRBV19 to TRBJ1-5, with no clear D. V lost 9 bases and J 5 bases, leaving 14 bases between the germline ends. In germline, CDR1 is LNHDA, CDR2 SQIVND (reference sequence). This CDR3 contains 13 residues. CDR3 DNA: TGTGCCAGCAGTTATACACTAGATCAGCCCCAGCATTTT. Its translation is CASSYTLDQPQHF. Combining the CDR3 with reference TRBV19 and TRBJ1-5 gives the whole variable domain DGGITQSPKYLFRKEGQNVTLSCEQNLNHDAMYWYRQDPGQGLRLIYYSQIVNDFQKGDIAEGYSVSREKKESFPLTVTSAQKNPTAFYLCASSYTLDQPQHFGDGTRLSIL.

This clonotype was seen repeatedly, ten times or more. This rearrangement joins TRBV29-1 to TRBJ2-7; tentatively, D is TRBD1 or TRBD2 (5 bases each). Deletions cut 6 bases from V and 0 bases from J, with 9 bases between. CDR3 length: 12 residues. Germline CDR1 and CDR2: SQVTM and ANQGSEA. CDR3 in amino acids: CSVGTVSYEQYF. The CDR3 region has the DNA TGCAGCGTGGGGACGGTCTCCTACGAGCAGTACTTC.

On this clonotype: A much larger clone lies one base from this, so it may be a read error. This sequence joins TRBV5-1 and TRBJ1-2; D remains ambiguous. The CDR3 contains 15 residues. In germline, CDR1 is SGHRS, CDR2 YFSETQ. The chain's CDR3 is CANSLASARNYGYTF. The CDR3 DNA reads as TGCGCCAACAGCTTGGCCTCTGCGAGGAACTATGGCTACACCTTC.

In this sample, this clonotype turned up many times. V usage is TRBV7-2 and J usage is TRBJ2-5, with 7 bases fitting TRBD1. There are 16 residues in the CDR3. The V gene end was trimmed by 2 bases and the J gene end by 7 bases; junction bases not matched to a gene: 13. The germline CDR1 and CDR2 sequences are SGHTA and FQGNSA. The CDR3 loop is CASSLKWAEPGGTQYF. In DNA, the CDR3 is TGTGCCAGCAGCTTAAAGTGGGCAGAGCCAGGGGGGACCCAGTACTTC.

This clonotype was counted only a few times. The V call is TRBV7-3, the J call TRBJ2-5; D might be TRBD1 (5 bases). The CDR3 is 14 amino acids. Germline V lookup: CDR1 SGHTA, CDR2 FQGTGA. Trimming removed 5 bases from V and 1 base from J, with 11 bases in between. This CDR3 is CASSTSGLQETQYF. The CDR3, as DNA: TGTGCCAGCAGCACATCAGGGCTCCAAGAGACCCAGTACTTC.

As to this clonotype: Germline is not matched at one junction end, which may reflect a read error. The chain carries TRBV7-2 and TRBJ1-4; no clear D. CDR3 size: 13 residues. From germline, CDR1 is SGHTA and CDR2 FQGNSA. Here the CDR3 reads CASRKAGGEKLFF. The CDR3 DNA follows: TGCGCCAGCAGAAAAGCGGGAGGAGAAAAACTGTTTTTT.

A few counts support this clonotype. The chain is built from TRBV7-2 and TRBJ1-2, with no clear D. Germline V gives CDR1 SGHTA, CDR2 FQGNSA. This CDR3 contains 14 residues. The V and J ends lost 9 bases and 3 bases respectively, with 17 bases between them. The CDR3 is CASSKTSGYYGYTF. CDR3 sequence (DNA): TGTGCCAGTAGTAAGACCTCAGGATACTATGGCTACACCTTC.

The gene calls are TRBV11-2 and TRBJ2-2; 8 bases fit TRBD2. With 6 bases clipped from V and 3 bases from J, the junction kept 12 bases outside the gene matches. This CDR3 region has 17 residues. Germline CDR1 SGHAT, CDR2 FQNNGV. The CDR3 here is CASSSTSVQIDTGELFF. DNA of the CDR3: TGTGCCAGCAGTTCGACTAGCGTACAGATAGACACCGGGGAGCTGTTTTTT.

The sample holds many counts of this clonotype. The CDR3 DNA follows: TGTGCCACCAGCAGAGACCCACAGGACTACGAGCAGTACTTC. The encoded protein is CATSRDPQDYEQYF. This rearrangement joins TRBV15 to TRBJ2-7; weak D call: TRBD1 (5 bases). V was trimmed by 0 bases and J by 3 bases, leaving 9 bases between them. Germline loops: CDR1 LNHNV, CDR2 YYDKDF (reference sequence). The CDR3 has 14 amino acids.

This clonotype was observed once. The chain has TRBV25-1 and TRBJ2-2, with TRBD1 identical over 8 bases. The length of the CDR3 is 16 residues. Unmatched junction bases numbered 6, after V lost 6 bases and J lost 0 bases. CDR1 MGHDK and CDR2 SYGVNS come from the germline V gene. The CDR3 is CASRPGTGPNTGELFF. As DNA, the CDR3 is TGTGCCAGCAGACCCGGGACAGGACCGAACACCGGGGAGCTGTTTTTT.

Remarks on this clonotype: A read error may be the cause here, since a much bigger clone is one base away. The J gene is TRBJ2-7, the V gene TRBV25-1; 7 bases agree with TRBD2. Germline V gene lookup returns CDR1 MGHDK and CDR2 SYGVNS. Trimming removed 10 bases from V and 2 bases from J; junction bases left unmatched: 11. The CDR3 has 14 amino acids. The CDR3 here is CATSSGDLAYEQYF. The CDR3 DNA reads as TGTGCCACCAGCAGCGGGGATCTAGCCTACGAGCAGTACTTC.

Comments on this clonotype: A much larger clone lies a single base off, so this may be a read error. The chain uses TRBV7-2 and TRBJ1-2, with D possibly matching TRBD1 (5 bases). The CDR3 consists of 14 residues. The germline V and J ends were trimmed by 3 bases and 4 bases, with 12 bases remaining between them. Germline V lookup: CDR1 SGHTA, CDR2 FQGNSA. The CDR3 nucleotides read TGTGCCAGCAGCTTTGTGACAGAGAGCTATGGCTACACCTTC. This sequence encodes CASSFVTESYGYTF.

The chain is built from TRBV2 and TRBJ2-7; D remains ambiguous. V was clipped by 8 bases and J by 2 bases, with 16 bases between them. This CDR3 contains 14 residues. CDR1 and CDR2 (germline): SNHLY, FYNNEI. As DNA, the CDR3 is TGTGCCAGCTCTCAGTCGGGTGGGGCCTACGAGCAGTACTTC. Translated: CASSQSGGAYEQYF. Full variable domain (missing parts from reference TRBV2 and TRBJ2-7): EPEVTQTPSHQVTQMGQEVILRCVPISNHLYFYWYRQILGQKVEFLVSFYNNEISEKSEIFDDQFSVERPDGSNFTLKIRSTKLEDSAMYFCASSQSGGAYEQYFGPGTRLTVT.

This clonotype was seen a single time. The gene calls are TRBV20-1 and TRBJ1-5; D uncertain. Trimming shortened V by 3 bases and J by 2 bases, and 8 bases separated the two germline ends. The CDR3 contains 13 residues. Germline loops: CDR1 DFQATT, CDR2 SNEGSKA (reference sequence). The CDR3 DNA is TGCAGTGCTAGGAGGAGGGGCAATCAGCCCCAGCATTTT. Residues: CSARRRGNQPQHF.

The genes are TRBV19 and TRBJ1-6; unclear D gene. The CDR3 has 11 amino acids. Germline CDR1 is LNHDA and CDR2 is SQIVND (reference sequence). The CDR3 bases are TGTGCTAGTCCCGGTGCGCCACCCCTCCACTTT. This codes for CASPGAPPLHF.

This clonotype was seen many times. The gene calls are TRBV2 and TRBJ1-5; D possibly corresponds to TRBD1 (6 bases). This CDR3 has 12 amino acids. Germline lookup yields CDR1 SNHLY and CDR2 FYNNEI. Deletions cut 2 bases from V and 12 bases from J, with 11 bases between. This CDR3 is CASSESRGRQHF. The CDR3 DNA sequence: TGTGCCAGCAGTGAATCCCGGGGGCGCCAGCATTTT.

A remark on this clonotype: No conserved phenylalanine or tryptophan ends this CDR3, so it is likely a read error. The rearrangement uses TRBV5-1 and TRBJ1-1; the D gene is possibly TRBD1 (6 bases). The CDR3 extends over 14 amino acids. The germline gives CDR1 SGHRS, CDR2 YFSETQ. V dropped 2 bases and J dropped 8 bases, with 16 bases sitting between them. The CDR3 spells CASSLRGAAHEAFS. In nucleotides, the CDR3 is TGCGCCAGCAGCTTACGGGGGGCGGCTCACGAAGCTTTCTCT.

This clonotype was observed a handful of times. The chain is built from TRBV5-1 and TRBJ1-3; D is perhaps TRBD1 (6 bases). V lost 7 bases and J lost 0, with 14 bases in between. The CDR3 has 15 residues. Germline V gives CDR1 SGHRS, CDR2 YFSETQ. CDR3 sequence: CASQGFEGSGNTIYF. The DNA for the CDR3 is TGCGCCAGCCAGGGGTTCGAGGGCTCTGGAAACACCATATATTTT.